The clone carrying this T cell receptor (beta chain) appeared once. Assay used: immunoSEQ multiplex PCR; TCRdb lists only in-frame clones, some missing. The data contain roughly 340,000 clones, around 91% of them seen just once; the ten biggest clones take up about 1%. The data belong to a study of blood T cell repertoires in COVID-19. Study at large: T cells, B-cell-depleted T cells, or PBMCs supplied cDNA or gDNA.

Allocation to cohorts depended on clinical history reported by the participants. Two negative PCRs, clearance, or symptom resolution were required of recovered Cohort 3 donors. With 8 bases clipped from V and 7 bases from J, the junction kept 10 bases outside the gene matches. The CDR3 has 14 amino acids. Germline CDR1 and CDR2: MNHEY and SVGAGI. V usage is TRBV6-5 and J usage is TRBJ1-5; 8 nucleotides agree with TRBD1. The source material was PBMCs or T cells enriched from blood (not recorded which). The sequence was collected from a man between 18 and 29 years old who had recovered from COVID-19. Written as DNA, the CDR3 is TGTGCCAGCGATGGACAGGGCGGTCGGCAGCCCCAGCATTTT. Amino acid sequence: CASDGQGGRQPQHF.